This entry lists 27 T cell receptor beta chains sequenced from one sample in a study of blood T cell repertoires in COVID-19. TCRdb keeps only in-frame clones here, not all; method: immunoSEQ multiplex PCR. The data show 95,000 to 150,000 clones, about 88% seen once. Sample: peripheral blood. All receptors come from a woman of 80 years or more with acute or convalescent COVID-19.

The chain carries TRBV6-5 and TRBJ1-5, with D perhaps matching TRBD1 (5 bases). The V end lost 6 bases, the J end lost 1 base, and 13 bases lay between the germline ends. CDR1 and CDR2 (germline): MNHEY, SVGAGI. This CDR3 region has 15 residues. The CDR3, as DNA: TGTGCCAGCAGGCGTCAGGGTAGGAGCAATCAGCCCCAGCATTTT. Amino acids: CASRRQGRSNQPQHF.

The J gene is TRBJ1-2, the V gene TRBV3-1 (or the pseudogene TRBV3-2); tentatively, D is TRBD1 (5 bases). Looked up from germline, CDR1 is LGHDT and CDR2 is YNNKEL (reference sequence). CDR3 length: 15 amino acids. Trimming removed 0 bases from V and 4 bases from J, with 12 bases in between. The CDR3 sequence is CASSQDRVLGYGYTF. As DNA, the CDR3 is TGTGCCAGCAGCCAAGACAGGGTGCTGGGCTATGGCTACACCTTC.

This chain uses TRBV7-9 with TRBJ1-4; a possible D gene is TRBD1 (5 bases). Trimming shortened V by 0 bases and J by 4 bases, and 9 bases separated the two germline ends. Germline V gene data show CDR1 as SEHNR and CDR2 as FQNEAQ (reference sequence). This CDR3 has 15 amino acids. The CDR3 sequence is CASSLAPDSNEKLFF. The CDR3 nucleotides read TGTGCCAGCAGCTTAGCCCCAGACAGTAATGAAAAACTGTTTTTT.

The chain carries TRBV4-2 and TRBJ2-6, with 7 bases matching TRBD2. Looked up from germline, CDR1 is LGHNA and CDR2 is YNFKEQ. The CDR3 extends over 19 amino acids. After removal of 3 bases from V and 0 bases from J, the junction contained 11 bases not matched to a gene. The CDR3 nucleotides read TGTGCCAGCAGCCACCGCGGGACTACCCAGACCTCTGGGGCCAACGTCCTGACTTTC. Translated: CASSHRGTTQTSGANVLTF.

The chain links TRBV5-6 to TRBJ2-7, with 10 bases fitting TRBD2. The CDR3 sequence is 14 residues long. In germline, CDR1 is SGHDT, CDR2 YYEEEE. V lost 4 bases and J lost 7; bases outside the gene matches: 8. The CDR3 here is CASSPPSGGDEQYF. CDR3 nucleotide sequence: TGTGCCAGCAGCCCCCCTAGCGGGGGAGATGAGCAGTACTTC.

J is TRBJ2-1 and V is TRBV6-4, with 7 positions matching TRBD2. CDR1 and CDR2 from the germline V gene are MRHNA and SNTAGT. V lost 4 bases, J lost 5 bases, and 5 bases stayed unmatched. The CDR3 spans 14 residues. The CDR3 loop is CASSVWLADNEQFF. CDR3 DNA sequence: TGTGCCAGCAGTGTTTGGCTAGCGGACAATGAGCAGTTCTTC.

This clone was seen only once. V and J are TRBV5-1 and TRBJ1-1, with 10 bases lining up with TRBD1. This CDR3 is built from 15 residues. V shed 3 bases, J shed 5 bases, and the junction held 7 bases outside the gene matches. CDR1 is SGHRS, CDR2 YFSETQ, per germline. The CDR3 coding sequence is TGCGCCAGCAGCTCCCCGGGACAGGGGAGGACTGAAGCTTTCTTT. Translated, it gives CASSSPGQGRTEAFF.

This chain uses TRBV15 with TRBJ1-5, with 7 nucleotides matching TRBD1. Unmatched junction bases numbered 4, after V lost 0 bases and J lost 2 bases. The CDR3 has 16 amino acids. In germline, CDR1 is LNHNV, CDR2 YYDKDF (reference sequence). CDR3 coding DNA: TGTGCCACCAGCAGAGATCGAGACAGGGGCAATCAGCCCCAGCATTTT. It yields the protein CATSRDRDRGNQPQHF.

This clone was found once. V gene TRBV18 combines with J gene TRBJ1-4; possible D gene TRBD1, 5 bases. Deletions cut 5 bases from V and 3 bases from J, with 16 bases between. The CDR3 runs 16 residues. The germline V gene encodes CDR1 KGHSH and CDR2 LQKENI. CDR3 sequence (DNA): TGTGCCAGCTCAGTCCAGGCCCCGGGGGCTAATGAAAAACTGTTTTTT. Translating gives CASSVQAPGANEKLFF.

The chain employs TRBV7-9 and TRBJ2-2; TRBD1 is a possible D gene (6 bases). Germline loops: CDR1 SEHNR, CDR2 FQNEAQ (reference sequence). This CDR3 has 18 residues. V lost 1 base and J 1 base, leaving 16 bases between the germline ends. The CDR3 nucleotides read TGTGCCAGCAGCTTAGTGGGGGCAGCCACGGTGAACACCGGGGAGCTGTTTTTT. As protein: CASSLVGAATVNTGELFF.

The rearrangement links TRBV7-9 to TRBJ1-4; 7 nucleotides align to TRBD1. The germline CDR1 and CDR2 sequences are SEHNR and FQNEAQ (reference sequence). This CDR3 is built from 16 residues. V lost 5 bases, J lost 8 bases, and 14 bases stayed unmatched. In nucleotides, the CDR3 is TGTGCCAGCAGCAGAGGGACAGCCCTTGCGGGGGAAAAACTGTTTTTT. As protein: CASSRGTALAGEKLFF.

V usage is TRBV5-4 and J usage is TRBJ2-1; D call uncertain. Germline values: CDR1 SGHNT, CDR2 YYREEE (reference sequence). CDR3 size: 12 residues. The V and J ends lost 7 bases and 5 bases respectively, with 10 bases between them. CDR3 protein: CASQERNNEQFF. As DNA, the CDR3 is TGTGCCAGCCAAGAGAGGAACAATGAGCAGTTCTTC.

V and J are TRBV3-1 (or the pseudogene TRBV3-2) and TRBJ2-5; perhaps TRBD2 as D (6 bases). This CDR3 has 13 amino acids. Germline loops: CDR1 LGHDT, CDR2 YNNKEL (reference sequence). V was clipped by 4 bases and J by 4 bases, with 10 bases between them. Here the CDR3 DNA reads TGTGCCAGCAGCCCCGGGCGGGGAGAGACCCAGTACTTC. It yields the protein CASSPGRGETQYF.

CDR3 protein: CASSLQGVKETQYF. CDR3 sequence (DNA): TGTGCCAGCAGCCTACAGGGGGTGAAAGAGACCCAGTACTTC. The rearrangement joins TRBV9 to TRBJ2-5, with 8 nucleotides matching TRBD1. Per the germline V gene, CDR1 is SGDLS and CDR2 is YYNGEE. The CDR3 has 14 amino acids. Trimming took 4 bases from V and 3 from J; bases not matched to a gene: 5.

This chain uses TRBV27 with TRBJ2-7; 10 bases are shared with TRBD1. CDR1 is MNHEY, CDR2 SMNVEV, per germline (reference sequence). The CDR3 has 14 amino acids. With V trimmed by 5 bases and J by 4 bases, 5 bases remained unmatched. The CDR3 loop is CASSRPGQGYEQYF. In DNA, the CDR3 is TGTGCCAGCAGTCGACCGGGACAGGGGTACGAGCAGTACTTC.

This clone was found a few times. This chain uses TRBV6-5 with TRBJ1-2, with TRBD1 matching over 7 bases. The ends lost 7 bases at V and 7 bases at J; junction bases unmatched: 12. This CDR3 comprises 14 residues. The V gene's germline CDR1 is MNHEY and CDR2 SVGAGI. CDR3 bases: TGTGCCAGCATGAATAGGGGGCGGGGAGGTGGCTACACCTTC. It specifies CASMNRGRGGGYTF.

The rearrangement uses TRBV7-8 and TRBJ2-5; D gene uncertain. The CDR3 covers 11 residues. Trimming stripped 5 bases from V and 5 bases from J, with 6 bases between. Germline loops: CDR1 SGHVS, CDR2 FQNEAQ. The CDR3 region is CASSTEETQYF. As DNA, the CDR3 is TGTGCCAGCAGCACTGAGGAGACCCAGTACTTC. The full variable domain, its missing parts supplied by reference TRBV7-8 and TRBJ2-5, is GAGVSQSPRYKVAKRGQDVALRCDPISGHVSLFWYQQALGQGPEFLTYFQNEAQLDKSGLPSDRFFAERPEGSVSTLKIQRTQQEDSAVYLCASSTEETQYFGPGTRLLVL.

The V call is TRBV2, the J call TRBJ1-4, with TRBD1 identical over 8 bases. V was pared by 7 bases and J by 8 bases, with 9 bases of the junction left unmatched. This CDR3 is built from 14 residues. From germline, CDR1 is SNHLY and CDR2 FYNNEI. The CDR3 sequence is CASNLRGPGEKLFF. The CDR3, as DNA: TGTGCCAGCAACCTCAGGGGGCCAGGAGAAAAACTGTTTTTT.

This rearrangement joins TRBV6-6 to TRBJ2-7; D remains unclear. Germline CDR1 MNHNY, CDR2 SVGAGI (reference sequence). V was trimmed by 4 bases and J by 2 bases, leaving 12 bases between them. The CDR3 contains 14 residues. CDR3: CASSSSTLTYEQYF. The CDR3 nucleotides are TGTGCCAGCAGTTCCTCGACTCTAACCTACGAGCAGTACTTC.

V gene TRBV4-1 combines with J gene TRBJ2-7, with TRBD1 matching 7 bases. With V trimmed by 2 bases and J by 0 bases, 4 bases remained unmatched. This CDR3 spans 15 amino acids. Looked up from germline, CDR1 is MGHRA and CDR2 is YSYEKL. CDR3 sequence (DNA): TGCGCCAGCAGCCAATACCGGGACAGCTCCTACGAGCAGTACTTC. It yields the protein CASSQYRDSSYEQYF.

This clone was detected only a few times. CDR3 in DNA: TGTGCCAGCAGCTTGAGGGGAGGTGGTTCCTATGGCTACACCTTC. This encodes CASSLRGGGSYGYTF. V is TRBV5-6 and J is TRBJ1-2, with D perhaps TRBD1 (5 bases). Germline V CDR1 and CDR2: SGHDT, YYEEEE. The CDR3 contains 15 residues. Trimming stripped 1 base from V and 4 bases from J, with 14 bases between.

This chain joins TRBV7-3 and TRBJ2-7, with 8 bases identical to TRBD1. This CDR3 region has 13 residues. The V segment lost 5 bases and the J segment 5 bases; nucleotides outside the gene matches: 5. CDR1 and CDR2 from the germline V gene are SGHTA and FQGTGA. The CDR3 sequence: CASSPDRVDEQYF. In nucleotides, the CDR3 is TGTGCCAGCAGCCCGGACAGGGTGGACGAGCAGTACTTC.

V is TRBV4-3 and J is TRBJ2-3; TRBD1 agrees at 7 bases. Germline V gives CDR1 LGHNA, CDR2 YSLEER. With V trimmed by 0 bases and J by 6 bases, 3 bases remained unmatched. CDR3 length equals 14 residues. The CDR3 is CASSQDPQGDTQYF. Written as DNA, the CDR3 is TGCGCCAGCAGCCAAGACCCACAGGGGGATACGCAGTATTTT.

This clone was recorded a few times. The rearrangement uses TRBV2 and TRBJ2-1; a weak D match, TRBD2 (6 bases). The length of the CDR3 is 11 residues. Germline-derived CDR1 and CDR2 are SNHLY and FYNNEI. V was pared by 3 bases and J by 12 bases, with 9 bases between. The CDR3 loop reads CASSEGLRQFF. CDR3 nucleotides: TGTGCCAGCAGTGAGGGACTTAGGCAGTTCTTC. Together with reference TRBV2 and TRBJ2-1, the CDR3 gives the full variable domain: EPEVTQTPSHQVTQMGQEVILRCVPISNHLYFYWYRQILGQKVEFLVSFYNNEISEKSEIFDDQFSVERPDGSNFTLKIRSTKLEDSAMYFCASSEGLRQFFGPGTRLTVL.

The chain carries TRBV21-1 and TRBJ2-6; the listed D gene, TRBD1, was not tested against the DNA. TRBV21-1 is listed as a pseudogene. The CDR3 has 15 amino acids. CDR3 DNA: TGTGCCAGCAATCGAACGATTGGCGGGGCCAACGTCCTGACTTTC. Its translation is CASNRTIGGANVLTF.

CDR3 loop: CATKDRANYGYTF. CDR3 nucleotides: TGTGCCACCAAGGACAGGGCCAACTATGGCTACACCTTC. The chain links TRBV6-5 to TRBJ1-2; TRBD1 matches at 8 bases. The ends lost 10 bases at V and 2 bases at J; junction bases unmatched: 6. CDR3 size: 13 residues. Looked up from germline, CDR1 is MNHEY and CDR2 is SVGAGI.

V is TRBV6-5 and J is TRBJ1-2; 7 nucleotides align to TRBD1. Germline V gene lookup returns CDR1 MNHEY and CDR2 SVGAGI. V lost 7 bases, J lost 7 bases, and 12 bases stayed unmatched. This CDR3 comprises 14 residues. CDR3 nucleotides: TGTGCCAGCAATCGACCCGGGACAGCGGGTGGCTACACCTTC. As protein: CASNRPGTAGGYTF.